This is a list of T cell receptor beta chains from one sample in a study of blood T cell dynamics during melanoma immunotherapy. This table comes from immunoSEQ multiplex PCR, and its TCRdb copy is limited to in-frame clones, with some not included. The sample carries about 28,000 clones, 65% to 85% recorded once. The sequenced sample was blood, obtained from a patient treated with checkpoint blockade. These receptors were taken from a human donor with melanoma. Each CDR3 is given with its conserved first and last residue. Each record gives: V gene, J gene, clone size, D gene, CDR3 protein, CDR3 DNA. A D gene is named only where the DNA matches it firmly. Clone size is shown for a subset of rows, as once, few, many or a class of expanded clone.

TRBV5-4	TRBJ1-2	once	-	CALGTVVNGYTF	TGTGCCCTGGGGACTGTAGTTAATGGCTACACCTTC
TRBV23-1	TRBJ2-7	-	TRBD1	CASSQVGQFYEQYF	TGCGCCAGCAGTCAAGTGGGACAGTTCTACGAGCAGTACTTC
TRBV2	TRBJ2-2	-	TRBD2	CASTSSGGALNTGELFF	TGTGCCAGCACTTCTAGCGGGGGGGCACTGAACACCGGGGAGCTGTTTTTT
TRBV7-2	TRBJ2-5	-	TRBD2	CASSRTSGGTGETQYF	TGTGCCAGCAGCCGGACTAGCGGGGGGACGGGGGAGACCCAGTACTTC
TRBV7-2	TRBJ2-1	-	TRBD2	CASSPAFLAGGRWESEQFF	TGTGCCAGCAGCCCCGCCTTTTTGGCGGGGGGGCGGTGGGAGAGTGAGCAGTTCTTC
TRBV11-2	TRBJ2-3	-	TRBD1	CASSPGQGPSDTQYF	TGTGCCAGCAGCCCTGGACAGGGCCCCTCCGATACGCAGTATTTT
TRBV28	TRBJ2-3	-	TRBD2	CASSFPSGIPGGRDTQYF	TGTGCCAGCAGTTTTCCTAGCGGGATACCTGGAGGTAGAGATACGCAGTATTTT
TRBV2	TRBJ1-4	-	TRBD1	CASSEGQGEEKLFF	TGTGCCAGCAGTGAAGGGCAGGGGGAGGAAAAACTGTTTTTT
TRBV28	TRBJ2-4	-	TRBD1	CASSLGLRQGGDIQYF	TGTGCCAGCAGTTTAGGGCTTCGACAGGGTGGGGACATTCAGTACTTC
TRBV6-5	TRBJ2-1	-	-	CASSKKRGVGNEQFF	TGTGCCAGCAGCAAAAAGAGGGGGGTAGGAAACGAGCAGTTCTTC
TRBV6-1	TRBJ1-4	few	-	CASALQGRGEKLFF	TGTGCCAGCGCCTTACAGGGAAGAGGTGAAAAACTGTTTTTT
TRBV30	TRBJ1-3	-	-	CAWLAGTGNTIYF	TGTGCCTGGTTGGCAGGGACTGGAAACACCATATATTTT
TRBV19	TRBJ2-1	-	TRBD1	CASHGTGGLGSRNEQFF	TGTGCCAGCCACGGGACAGGGGGTTTGGGTAGTCGCAATGAGCAGTTCTTC
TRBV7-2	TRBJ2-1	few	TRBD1	CASSTGTEVGEQFF	TGTGCCAGCAGTACCGGGACAGAGGTGGGTGAGCAGTTCTTC
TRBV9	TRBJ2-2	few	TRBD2	CASSVGLAGPTNTGELFF	TGTGCCAGCAGCGTCGGACTAGCGGGGCCTACGAACACCGGGGAGCTGTTTTTT
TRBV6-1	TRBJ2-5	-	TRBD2	CASSEAVRGGAQYF	TGTGCCAGCAGTGAAGCAGTCCGGGGGGGGGCCCAGTACTTC
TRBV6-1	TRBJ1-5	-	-	CAGGRHSNQPQHF	TGTGCCGGCGGACGGCATAGCAATCAGCCCCAGCATTTT
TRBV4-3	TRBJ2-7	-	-	CASSHSAGQGYEQYF	TGCGCCAGCAGCCACAGCGCGGGGCAGGGCTACGAGCAGTACTTC
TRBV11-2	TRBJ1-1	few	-	CASSPTRDNEAFF	TGTGCCAGCAGCCCAACGAGGGACAACGAAGCTTTCTTT
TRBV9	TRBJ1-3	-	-	CASSPTDSTGNTIYF	TGTGCCAGCAGCCCTACGGACAGCACTGGAAACACCATATATTTT
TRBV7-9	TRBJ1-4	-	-	CASSLLARATNEKLFF	TGTGCCAGCAGCTTGTTGGCACGCGCAACTAATGAAAAACTGTTTTTT
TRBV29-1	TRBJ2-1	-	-	CSVDRSGSSYNEQFF	TGCAGCGTTGATAGATCAGGGAGCTCCTACAATGAGCAGTTCTTC
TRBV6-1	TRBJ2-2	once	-	CASSRGEVNTGELFF	TGTGCCAGCAGCCGAGGGGAAGTGAACACCGGGGAGCTGTTTTTT
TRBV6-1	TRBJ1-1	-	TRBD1	CASSGTGGGQTEAFF	TGTGCCAGCAGTGGGACAGGGGGGGGCCAGACTGAAGCTTTCTTT
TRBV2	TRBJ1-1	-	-	CASREHSLNTEAFF	TGTGCCAGCAGGGAGCACAGCTTGAACACTGAAGCTTTCTTT
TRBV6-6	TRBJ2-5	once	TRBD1	CASSLFRDSQETQYF	TGTGCCAGCAGCTTATTCCGGGACAGTCAAGAGACCCAGTACTTC
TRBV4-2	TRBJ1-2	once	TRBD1	CASSRDRVDSYGYTF	TGTGCCAGCAGCCGCGACAGGGTCGACTCCTATGGCTACACCTTC
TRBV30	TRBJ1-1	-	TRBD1	CAWSVREGAPAFF	TGTGCCTGGAGTGTTAGGGAGGGGGCCCCAGCTTTCTTT
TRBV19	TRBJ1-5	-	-	CASSISGFPNQPQHF	TGTGCCAGTAGTATCTCAGGGTTCCCTAATCAGCCCCAGCATTTT
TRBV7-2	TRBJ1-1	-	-	CASSLDVVNTEAFF	TGTGCCAGCAGCTTAGATGTAGTGAACACTGAAGCTTTCTTT
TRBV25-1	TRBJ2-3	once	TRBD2	CASRPLAGRPDTQYF	TGTGCCAGCAGGCCCCTAGCGGGGAGACCAGATACGCAGTATTTT
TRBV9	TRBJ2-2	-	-	CASSERDSGELFF	TGTGCCAGCAGCGAACGGGATTCCGGGGAGCTGTTTTTT
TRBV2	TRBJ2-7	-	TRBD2	CASSEPGGYEQYF	TGTGCCAGCAGTGAACCGGGGGGGTACGAGCAGTACTTC
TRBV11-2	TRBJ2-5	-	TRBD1	CASSPRTGGLETQYF	TGTGCCAGCAGTCCGCGGACAGGGGGGTTGGAGACCCAGTACTTC
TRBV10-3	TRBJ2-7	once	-	CAIGGPSGVGQYF	TGTGCCATCGGGGGGCCGTCGGGAGTTGGGCAGTACTTC
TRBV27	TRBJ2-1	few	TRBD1	CASNTGGHYNEQFF	TGTGCCAGTAATACAGGGGGACATTACAATGAGCAGTTCTTC
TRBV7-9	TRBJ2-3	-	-	CASSDTGSTDTQYF	TGTGCCAGCAGCGATACAGGCAGCACAGATACGCAGTATTTT
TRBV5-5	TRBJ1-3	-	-	CASSLPENTIYF	TGTGCCAGCAGCCTCCCAGAAAACACCATATATTTT
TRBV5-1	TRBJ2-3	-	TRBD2	CASSFLAGARTDTQYF	TGCGCCAGCAGCTTCCTAGCGGGGGCCCGCACAGATACGCAGTATTTT
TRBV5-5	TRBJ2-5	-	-	CASSLGWGPQETQYF	TGTGCCAGCAGCTTGGGTTGGGGACCCCAAGAGACCCAGTACTTC
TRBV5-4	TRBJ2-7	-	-	CASSLDHYEQYF	TGTGCCAGCAGCTTGGATCACTACGAGCAGTACTTC
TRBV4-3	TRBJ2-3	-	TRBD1	CASSQDASTGGSTDTQYF	TGCGCCAGCAGCCAAGATGCGTCGACAGGGGGAAGCACAGATACGCAGTATTTT
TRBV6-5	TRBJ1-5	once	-	CASSYRKGPQHF	TGTGCCAGCAGTTACAGGAAGGGGCCCCAGCATTTT
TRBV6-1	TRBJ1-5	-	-	CASSPNLTFQPQHF	TGTGCCAGCAGTCCAAACCTTACTTTTCAGCCCCAGCATTTT
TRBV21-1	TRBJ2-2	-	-	CASTDGNTGELFF	TGTGCCAGCACGGACGGGAACACCGGGGAGCTGTTTTTT
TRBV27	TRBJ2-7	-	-	CASSFSGGTYEQYF	TGTGCCAGCAGTTTTAGCGGTGGGACCTACGAGCAGTACTTC
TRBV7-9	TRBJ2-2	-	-	CASRPQGGGYTGELFF	TGTGCCAGCCGCCCCCAGGGCGGAGGGTACACCGGGGAGCTGTTTTTT
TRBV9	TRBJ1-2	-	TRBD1	CASSGDRWNGYTF	TGTGCCAGCAGCGGGGACAGGTGGAATGGCTACACCTTC
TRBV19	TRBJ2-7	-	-	CASSIAGTGGSEQYF	TGTGCCAGTAGTATAGCTGGGACAGGCGGGAGCGAGCAGTACTTC
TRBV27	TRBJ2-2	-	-	CASSFRERTGELFF	TGTGCCAGCAGTTTCAGGGAACGCACCGGGGAGCTGTTTTTT
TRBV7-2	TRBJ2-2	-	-	CASTRGGGSGELFF	TGTGCCAGCACCCGGGGCGGGGGCAGCGGGGAGCTGTTTTTT
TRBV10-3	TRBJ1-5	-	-	CAISESIDSASNQPQHF	TGTGCCATCAGTGAGTCGATAGATTCAGCGAGCAATCAGCCCCAGCATTTT
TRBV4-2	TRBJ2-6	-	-	CASSQAQAISGANVLTF	TGTGCCAGCAGCCAAGCTCAGGCGATCTCTGGGGCCAACGTCCTGACTTTC
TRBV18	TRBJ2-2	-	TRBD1	CASSPAPGQGTANTGELFF	TGTGCCAGCTCTCCTGCTCCGGGACAGGGGACCGCGAACACCGGGGAGCTGTTTTTT
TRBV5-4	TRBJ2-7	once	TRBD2	CASSREGLGEQYF	TGTGCCAGCTCCCGGGAGGGATTAGGTGAGCAGTACTTC
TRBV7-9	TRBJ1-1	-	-	CASAEARNTEAFF	TGTGCCAGCGCAGAAGCTAGGAACACTGAAGCTTTCTTT